This entry lists 15 T cell receptor beta chains sequenced from one sample in a study of blood T cell repertoires in COVID-19. Sequenced by immunoSEQ multiplex PCR; TCRdb stores in-frame clones only, minus some. This sample has about 170,000 clones, with 65% to 85% found just once. Sample: peripheral blood. These receptors were collected from a man between 65 and 80 years old with active or convalescent COVID-19.

The V gene is TRBV11-2, the J gene TRBJ2-7, with TRBD1 matching 7 bases. The length of the CDR3 is 13 residues. V gave up 5 bases and J gave up 3 bases; unmatched junction bases: 4. CDR1 SGHAT and CDR2 FQNNGV come from the germline V gene. This chain's CDR3 is CASSPTGLYEQYF. The CDR3, as DNA: TGTGCCAGCAGCCCGACAGGGCTCTACGAGCAGTACTTC.

CDR3 nucleotide sequence: TGCGCCAGCAGCCAAGATGGGCACGGTCGAACCTACGAGCAGTACTTC. Translated, it gives CASSQDGHGRTYEQYF. This chain links TRBV4-1 with TRBJ2-7; D is unclear. Trimming cost V 0 bases and J 2 bases, with 14 bases left between them. The CDR3 contains 16 residues. Looked up from germline, CDR1 is MGHRA and CDR2 is YSYEKL.

This chain uses TRBV7-8 with TRBJ2-1, with 9 positions matching TRBD2. The CDR3 runs to 15 residues. J gave up 12 bases and V 2 bases, and 11 bases lay outside the gene matches. CDR1 and CDR2 (germline): SGHVS, FQNEAQ. The CDR3 sequence is CASSLIQLAGTWQFF. CDR3 nucleotides: TGTGCCAGCAGCTTAATACAGCTAGCGGGGACGTGGCAGTTCTTC.

The rearrangement links TRBV15 to TRBJ2-5; D possibly corresponds to TRBD2 (6 bases). The V gene lost 9 bases and the J gene lost 3 bases, with 17 bases spanning the gap. CDR1 LNHNV and CDR2 YYDKDF come from the germline V gene (reference sequence). The CDR3 runs 14 residues. The CDR3 DNA sequence: TGTGCCACGGATACATGGGGGGAGAAAGAGACCCAGTACTTC. Protein sequence: CATDTWGEKETQYF.

The genes are TRBV2 and TRBJ1-1, with 10 bases matching TRBD1. Germline values: CDR1 SNHLY, CDR2 FYNNEI. Losses at the gene ends were 10 bases for V and 4 bases for J; bases not matched to a gene: 12. This CDR3 contains 15 residues. The CDR3 DNA is TGTGCCACTCCGGGACAGGGGAGGGGGGCCACTGAAGCTTTCTTT. This encodes CATPGQGRGATEAFF.

The CDR3: CASSHRGQYNEQFF. For the CDR3, the DNA is TGTGCCAGCAGCCACAGGGGCCAGTACAATGAGCAGTTCTTC. This chain links TRBV7-9 with TRBJ2-1; 7 bases agree with TRBD1. Germline trimming cut 5 bases from V and 4 bases from J; bases unmatched to any gene: 5. The germline CDR1 and CDR2 sequences are SEHNR and FQNEAQ (reference sequence). The CDR3 has 14 amino acids.

The J gene is TRBJ2-1, the V gene TRBV24-1; D may be TRBD2 (5 bases). Germline CDR1 reads KGHDR; CDR2 reads SFDVKD. Trimming shortened V by 5 bases and J by 5 bases, and 12 bases separated the two germline ends. The CDR3 length is 14 residues. CDR3 loop: CATSGPTRDNEQFF. CDR3 DNA sequence: TGTGCCACCAGTGGCCCCACTAGAGACAATGAGCAGTTCTTC.

The DNA of the CDR3 is TGTGCCAGCAGCTTAGCAGGACAGGGGGCAATCTATGGCTACACCTTC. Translating it yields CASSLAGQGAIYGYTF. The chain carries TRBV7-9 and TRBJ1-2; TRBD1 matches at 11 bases. Looked up from germline, CDR1 is SEHNR and CDR2 is FQNEAQ (reference sequence). The J segment lost 4 bases and the V segment lost 0 bases, leaving 4 bases of the junction unmatched. This CDR3 spans 16 amino acids.

V and J are TRBV19 and TRBJ1-5, with a tentative D call TRBD1 (5 bases). This CDR3 is built from 13 residues. From germline, CDR1 is LNHDA and CDR2 SQIVND (reference sequence). V was pared by 4 bases and J by 7 bases, with 11 bases between. CDR3 nucleotide sequence: TGTGCCAGTAGTAAGGAGGGGATCCAGCCCCAGCATTTT. It is translated as CASSKEGIQPQHF.

This chain links TRBV7-9 with TRBJ2-4; TRBD2 matches 11 bases. The trim removed 0 bases at V and 8 bases at J, leaving 6 bases unmatched. Germline assignment: CDR1 SEHNR and CDR2 FQNEAQ (reference sequence). CDR3 length equals 16 residues. The CDR3 nucleotides read TGTGCCAGCAGCTTAGCCCGTAGCGGGGGGGCGGACATTCAGTACTTC. Protein sequence: CASSLARSGGADIQYF.

V gene TRBV2 combines with J gene TRBJ2-2; TRBD1 is a possible D gene (6 bases). The CDR3 covers 15 residues. V was pared by 6 bases and J by 2 bases, with 13 bases between. CDR1 is SNHLY and CDR2 is FYNNEI in the germline V gene. The CDR3 sequence: CASRVGQTNTGELFF. Here the CDR3 DNA reads TGTGCCAGCAGGGTCGGACAGACCAACACCGGGGAGCTGTTTTTT.

The chain carries TRBV6-6 and TRBJ1-2; 8 bases line up with TRBD1. Germline V CDR1 and CDR2: MNHNY, SVGAGI (reference sequence). The V gene end was trimmed by 6 bases and the J gene end by 4 bases; junction bases not matched to a gene: 4. The CDR3 is made up of 13 amino acids. The CDR3 DNA reads TGTGCCAGCAGACAGGACAGGGCCTATGGCTACACCTTC. It is translated as CASRQDRAYGYTF.

In this sample, this clone turned up many times. This rearrangement joins TRBV5-6 to TRBJ1-2; TRBD1 is a possible D gene (6 bases). V was shortened by 6 bases and J by 0 bases, with 15 bases between the two germline ends. Germline-derived CDR1 and CDR2 are SGHDT and YYEEEE. There are 15 residues in the CDR3. The CDR3 sequence: CASTVRTAPNYGYTF. For the CDR3, the DNA is TGTGCCAGCACCGTCCGGACAGCTCCTAACTATGGCTACACCTTC.

This clone was seen a single time. This chain links TRBV19 with TRBJ2-2; 8 positions match TRBD1. Germline V gene data show CDR1 as LNHDA and CDR2 as SQIVND (reference sequence). The CDR3 sequence is 16 residues long. The V segment lost 4 bases and the J segment 8 bases; nucleotides outside the gene matches: 12. CDR3 sequence reads: CASSTRGTGSQGELFF. DNA for the CDR3: TGTGCCAGTAGTACAAGAGGGACAGGTAGTCAGGGGGAGCTGTTTTTT.

The rearrangement links TRBV30 to TRBJ1-2; unclear D gene. The germline gives CDR1 GTSNPN, CDR2 SVGIG (reference sequence). The CDR3 runs to 13 residues. With 3 bases removed from V and 0 bases from J, the gap between germline ends came to 8 bases. In DNA form, the CDR3 reads TGTGCCTGGAGCAATGGAGCTAACTATGGCTACACCTTC. As protein: CAWSNGANYGYTF.